Included here is one T cell receptor (beta chain) sequence, with context. Its antigen is unknown. Germline loops: CDR1 GTSNPN, CDR2 SVGIG (reference sequence). V shed 0 bases and J shed 1 base, with 10 bases lying between them. The CDR3 contains 15 residues. The record originates from a study of shared clonotypes between healthy human individuals. The assay ran at deep level. Assay: immunoSEQ multiplex PCR; the TCRdb copy retains only in-frame clones and omits some. The sample yields 740,000 or so clones, 60% to 75% seen once. General study results and limits: In contrast to clonotypes shared by all four donors, non-shared clonotypes had lower generation probabilities.

The chain has TRBV30 and TRBJ1-5; D perhaps matches TRBD1 (5 bases). The sequence was obtained from a woman in her 30s in good health. The material sequenced was memory CD4+ T cells sorted from blood. This sample's subset: CD45RA-negative fraction. The CDR3 loop reads CAWSVGQGSNQPQHF. CDR3 sequence (DNA): TGTGCCTGGAGTGTAGGGCAGGGCAGCAATCAGCCCCAGCATTTT. Using reference TRBV30 and TRBJ1-5 for the parts outside the CDR3, the full variable domain is SQTIHQWPATLVQPVGSPLSLECTVEGTSNPNLYWYRQAAGRGLQLLFYSVGIGQISSEVPQNLSASRPQDRQFILSSKKLLLSDSGFYLCAWSVGQGSNQPQHFGDGTRLSIL.